The clone carrying this T cell receptor beta chain was observed a single time. Antigen: not known. Trimming removed 7 bases at V and 1 base at J, with 8 bases between. This CDR3 has 12 amino acids. Germline V CDR1 and CDR2: SQVTM, ANQGSEA. Sequencing used immunoSEQ multiplex PCR; TCRdb keeps in-frame clones, though not all of them. The sample consists of several thousand clones, roughly 96% of them appearing once. These data originate in a study of monozygotic twins with cystic fibrosis. Study observations and caveats: In 13 of 16 pairs, V gene usage was closest to the co-twin's. Monozygotic CF twin pairs shared significantly more nucleotide-identical clonotypes than unrelated CF individuals did.

The sample taken for sequencing was blood. V and J are TRBV29-1 and TRBJ1-3, with D unclear. This clonotype was sampled from a boy younger than 10 with cystic fibrosis. The CDR3 reads CSARLSGNTIYF. CDR3 coding DNA: TGCAGCGCCCGTCTGTCTGGAAACACCATATATTTT.